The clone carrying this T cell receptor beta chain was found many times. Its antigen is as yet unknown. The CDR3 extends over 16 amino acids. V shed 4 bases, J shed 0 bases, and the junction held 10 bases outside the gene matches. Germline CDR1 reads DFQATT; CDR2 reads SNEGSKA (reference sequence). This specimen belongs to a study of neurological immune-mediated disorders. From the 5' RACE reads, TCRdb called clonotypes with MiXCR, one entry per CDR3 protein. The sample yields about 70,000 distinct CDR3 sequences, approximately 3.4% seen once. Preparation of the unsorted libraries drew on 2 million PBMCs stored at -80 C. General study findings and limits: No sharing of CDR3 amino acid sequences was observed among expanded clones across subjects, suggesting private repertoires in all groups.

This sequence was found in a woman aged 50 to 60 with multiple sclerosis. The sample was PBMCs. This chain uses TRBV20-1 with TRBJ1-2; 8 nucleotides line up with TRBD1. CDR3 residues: CSAISTGAPANYGYTF. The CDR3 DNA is TGCAGTGCTATATCGACAGGGGCGCCCGCTAACTATGGCTACACCTTC.